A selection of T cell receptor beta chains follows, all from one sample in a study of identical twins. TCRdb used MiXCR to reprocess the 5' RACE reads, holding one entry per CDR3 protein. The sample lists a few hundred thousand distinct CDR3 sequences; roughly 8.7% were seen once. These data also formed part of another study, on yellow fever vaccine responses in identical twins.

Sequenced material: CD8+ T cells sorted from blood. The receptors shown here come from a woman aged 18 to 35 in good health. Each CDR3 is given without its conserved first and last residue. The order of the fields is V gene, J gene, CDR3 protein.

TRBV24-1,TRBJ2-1,ATSPKEGGSYNEQF
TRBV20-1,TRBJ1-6,SARVDRENSPLH
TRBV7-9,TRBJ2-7,ASSSGQDPYEQY
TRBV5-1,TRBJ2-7,ASSSPTSGVYEQY
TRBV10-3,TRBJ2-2,AIQNDGELF
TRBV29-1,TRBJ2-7,SALGAGGPYEQY
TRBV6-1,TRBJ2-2,ASSDNRDNTGELF
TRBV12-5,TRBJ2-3,ASGLDTRDSSDTQY
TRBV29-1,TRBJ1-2,SAQGEGANGYT
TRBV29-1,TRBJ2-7,SVLGTGETYEQY
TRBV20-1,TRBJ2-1,SAREGRERNEQF